These 9 T cell receptor beta chains came from one sample sequenced in a study of T cell responses to AZD1222 COVID-19 vaccine. Clones were read by immunoSEQ multiplex PCR, and TCRdb kept only the in-frame ones, dropping some. The sample includes about 150,000 clones, approximately 89% of them seen just once. The material sequenced was peripheral blood, taken 28 days after the second AZD1222 dose. All receptors derive from an adult who received the AZD1222 COVID-19 vaccine.

V and J are TRBV4-3 and TRBJ2-7; no reliable D call. Trimming removed 1 base at V and 0 bases at J, with 19 bases between. CDR3 length equals 18 residues. Germline V lookup: CDR1 LGHNA, CDR2 YSLEER. DNA of the CDR3: TGCGCCAGCAGCCAAGGAGACCCTGAGCGAGGAAGCTCCTACGAGCAGTACTTC. Encoded protein: CASSQGDPERGSSYEQYF.

This chain links TRBV25-1 with TRBJ2-3; no firm D call. Between the trimmed V and J ends, which lost 3 bases and 4 bases, there was a span of 2 bases. The CDR3 length is 11 residues. The V gene's germline CDR1 is MGHDK and CDR2 SYGVNS. In nucleotides, the CDR3 is TGTGCCAGCAGTGACTCAGATACGCAGTATTTT. It yields the protein CASSDSDTQYF.

This clone was found once. The chain's CDR3 is CASSISGTSLLVTQYF. Here the CDR3 DNA reads TGTGCCAGTAGTATTTCAGGAACAAGTCTTCTTGTGACCCAGTACTTC. This rearrangement joins TRBV19 to TRBJ2-5; D not resolved. CDR1 is LNHDA, CDR2 SQIVND, per germline (reference sequence). The CDR3 is made up of 16 amino acids. Trimming took 3 bases from V and 7 from J, leaving 21 bases between them.

The rearrangement uses TRBV6-5 and TRBJ2-2; 9 bases fit TRBD1. The CDR3 spans 15 residues. Germline assignment: CDR1 MNHEY and CDR2 SVGAGI. Trimming removed 5 bases from V and 7 bases from J; junction bases left unmatched: 8. The chain's CDR3 is CASSSRDRENGELFF. The CDR3 DNA sequence: TGTGCCAGCAGTAGCCGGGACAGGGAGAACGGGGAGCTGTTTTTT.

The chain carries TRBV3-1 (or the pseudogene TRBV3-2) and TRBJ2-1; 10 nucleotides align to TRBD2. J lost 3 bases, V lost 0 bases, and 11 bases had no gene match. CDR1 is LGHDT and CDR2 is YNNKEL in the germline V gene (reference sequence). This CDR3 is 19 amino acids long. The chain's CDR3 is CASSQEPQSGRGLYNEQFF. In nucleotides, the CDR3 is TGTGCCAGCAGCCAAGAGCCCCAAAGCGGGAGGGGGCTCTACAATGAGCAGTTCTTC.

V gene TRBV29-1 combines with J gene TRBJ1-5; 8 bases map to TRBD1. Germline V gene data show CDR1 as SQVTM and CDR2 as ANQGSEA. Trimming cost V 4 bases and J 6 bases; bases outside gene matches: 5. CDR3 size: 13 residues. The CDR3 loop reads CSVAGGRGQPQHF. CDR3 sequence (DNA): TGCAGCGTTGCAGGGGGCCGGGGTCAGCCCCAGCATTTT.

The chain links TRBV20-1 to TRBJ2-1, with 11 bases matching TRBD2. The ends lost 3 bases at V and 7 bases at J; junction bases unmatched: 8. The CDR3 spans 15 residues. Germline V gene data show CDR1 as DFQATT and CDR2 as SNEGSKA (reference sequence). The CDR3 sequence: CSASSKTSGKNEQFF. The CDR3, as DNA: TGCAGTGCTAGTTCCAAGACTAGCGGGAAGAATGAGCAGTTCTTC.

The rearrangement uses TRBV5-6 and TRBJ1-1; a weak D match, TRBD1 (5 bases). The CDR3 totals 15 residues. The V gene's germline CDR1 is SGHDT and CDR2 YYEEEE. V was clipped by 4 bases and J by 0 bases, with 13 bases between them. The CDR3 sequence is CASSPGVILNTEAFF. CDR3 DNA: TGTGCCAGCAGCCCGGGGGTGATATTGAACACTGAAGCTTTCTTT.

This chain joins TRBV19 and TRBJ1-6; D gene uncertain. CDR3 length equals 15 residues. Germline V CDR1 and CDR2: LNHDA, SQIVND (reference sequence). Trimming left V 1 base short and J 1 base short, with 5 bases between. The CDR3 DNA reads TGTGCCAGTAGTATAGGAGGATCCTATAATTCACCCCTCCACTTT. Its protein is CASSIGGSYNSPLHF.